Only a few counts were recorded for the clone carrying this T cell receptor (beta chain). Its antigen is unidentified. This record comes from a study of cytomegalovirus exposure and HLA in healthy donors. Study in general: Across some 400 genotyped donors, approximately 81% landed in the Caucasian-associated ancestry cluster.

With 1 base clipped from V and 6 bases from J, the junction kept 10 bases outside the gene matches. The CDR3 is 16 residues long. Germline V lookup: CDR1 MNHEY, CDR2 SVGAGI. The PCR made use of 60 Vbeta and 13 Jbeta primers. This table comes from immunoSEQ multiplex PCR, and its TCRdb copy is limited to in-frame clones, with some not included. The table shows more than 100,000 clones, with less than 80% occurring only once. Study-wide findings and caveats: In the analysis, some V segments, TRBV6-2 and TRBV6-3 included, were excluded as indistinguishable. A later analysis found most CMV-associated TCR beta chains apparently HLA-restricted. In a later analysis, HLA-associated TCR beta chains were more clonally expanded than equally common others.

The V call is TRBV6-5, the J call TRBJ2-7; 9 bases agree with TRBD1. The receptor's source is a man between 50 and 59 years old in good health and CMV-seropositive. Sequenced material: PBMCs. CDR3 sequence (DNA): TGTGCCAGCAGTTACTACTCAACCGGGACAGGGAGCGAGCAGTACTTC. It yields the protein CASSYYSTGTGSEQYF.